Listed here are 22 T cell receptor beta chains from one sample, sequenced in a study of T cells after yellow fever vaccination. TCRdb re-derived calls from the 5' RACE reads in MiXCR, one entry per CDR3 protein. This sample carries 250,000 to 350,000 distinct CDR3 sequences, 3.5% to 4.5% of them seen once, and the ten largest clones take 15% to 20%. This specimen was PBMCs, taken 15 days after the yellow fever booster vaccination. These receptors all come from a young man who received the YFV17D yellow fever vaccine.

This chain links TRBV4-3 with TRBJ2-1, with D perhaps matching TRBD1 or TRBD2 (5 bases each). V shed 4 bases and J shed 7 bases, with 11 bases lying between them. The CDR3 runs 13 residues. The V gene's germline CDR1 is LGHNA and CDR2 YSLEER. CDR3 DNA: TGCGCCAGCAGCCGGGGAGAGGGGAATGAGCAGTTCTTC. It codes for CASSRGEGNEQFF.

J is TRBJ1-1 and V is TRBV6-5; possibly TRBD1 for D (5 bases). This CDR3 spans 13 amino acids. The V and J ends lost 2 bases and 6 bases respectively, with 10 bases between them. The germline V gene has CDR1 MNHEY and CDR2 SVGAGI. The CDR3 loop reads CASSYKWGSEAFF. CDR3 nucleotide sequence: TGTGCCAGCAGTTACAAATGGGGCTCTGAAGCTTTCTTT.

This sequence joins TRBV19 and TRBJ1-1; unclear D gene. The CDR3 runs to 13 residues. Trimming took 5 bases from V and 1 from J, leaving 8 bases between them. Per germline, CDR1 LNHDA and CDR2 SQIVND (reference sequence). CDR3 sequence reads: CASSAGWNTEAFF. The CDR3 coding sequence is TGTGCCAGTAGTGCGGGATGGAACACTGAAGCTTTCTTT.

This clonotype was seen only a few times. This chain joins TRBV12-3 or TRBV12-4 and TRBJ1-6; D not certain. Trimming took off 2 bases at V and 12 bases at J, with 14 bases between the two ends. The CDR3 has 14 amino acids. CDR3 coding DNA: TGTGCCAGCAGTTTACCGCAGGTCGGGAAACCCCTCCACTTT. It specifies CASSLPQVGKPLHF.

This clonotype was seen ten or more times. The chain couples TRBV6-6 to TRBJ2-2; 15 bases agree with TRBD2. CDR3 length equals 17 residues. Germline V gene sequence: CDR1 MNHNY, CDR2 SVGAGI (reference sequence). The V gene end was trimmed by 5 bases and the J gene end by 0 bases; junction bases not matched to a gene: 1. CDR3 amino acids: CASSRTSGGANTGELFF. DNA of the CDR3: TGTGCCAGCAGTCGGACTAGCGGGGGGGCGAACACCGGGGAGCTGTTTTTT.

The genes are TRBV18 and TRBJ1-1; TRBD1 is a possible D gene (5 bases). V lost 4 bases to trimming and J lost 0 bases, with 18 bases between them. There are 17 residues in the CDR3. Germline CDR1 KGHSH, CDR2 LQKENI. The CDR3, as DNA: TGTGCCAGCTCACTAGCCGGTCGACAGAGATTGAACACTGAAGCTTTCTTT. This codes for CASSLAGRQRLNTEAFF.

V and J are TRBV12-3 or TRBV12-4 and TRBJ2-1, with TRBD1 identical over 11 bases. This CDR3 comprises 14 residues. V shed 4 bases, J shed 10 bases, and the junction held 6 bases outside the gene matches. The CDR3 sequence is CASSWTGGSREQFF. The DNA of the CDR3 is TGTGCCAGCAGTTGGACAGGGGGCTCTCGGGAGCAGTTCTTC.

This clonotype was detected ten times or more. The chain joins TRBV20-1 to TRBJ2-5; TRBD2 matches 9 bases. The V segment lost 3 bases and the J segment 5 bases; nucleotides outside the gene matches: 7. Germline loops: CDR1 DFQATT, CDR2 SNEGSKA (reference sequence). This CDR3 region has 14 residues. In DNA form, the CDR3 reads TGCAGTGCTAGCCAAGGACTAGCGAGCGAGACCCAGTACTTC. This translates into CSASQGLASETQYF.

This clonotype came up many times. Mismatch with germline at one junction end may stem from a read error. The rearrangement links TRBV5-1 to TRBJ1-1; D possibly corresponds to TRBD1 (5 bases). There are 14 residues in the CDR3. Germline V gene lookup returns CDR1 SGHRS and CDR2 YFSETQ. The CDR3 nucleotides read TGTGCCAGCAGTTTGGAGGGGATGAACACTGAAGCTTTCTTT. Amino acid sequence: CASSLEGMNTEAFF.

The rearrangement links TRBV20-1 to TRBJ2-3; D remains unclear. Germline loops: CDR1 DFQATT, CDR2 SNEGSKA (reference sequence). Trimming pared 0 bases from V and 2 bases from J, leaving 9 bases between. The CDR3 is 14 residues long. In DNA, the CDR3 is TGCAGTGCTAGAGAGAATTGGGCCACAGATACGCAGTATTTT. Translated, it gives CSARENWATDTQYF.

In its sample, this clonotype was seen a few times. The chain joins TRBV11-2 to TRBJ2-1, with 11 bases that match TRBD2. The junction had 2 bases not matched to a gene; V was cut back by 5 bases and J by 2 bases. The germline gives CDR1 SGHAT, CDR2 FQNNGV. CDR3 length: 15 residues. DNA for the CDR3: TGTGCCAGCAGCGTACTAGCGGGGGCCTACAATGAGCAGTTCTTC. Residues: CASSVLAGAYNEQFF. Variable domain in full (rest from reference TRBV11-2 and TRBJ2-1): EAGVAQSPRYKIIEKRQSVAFWCNPISGHATLYWYQQILGQGPKLLIQFQNNGVVDDSQLPKDRFSAERLKGVDSTLKIQPAKLEDSAVYLCASSVLAGAYNEQFFGPGTRLTVL.

This clonotype was detected only a few times. The V gene is TRBV28, the J gene TRBJ1-5; the D gene is possibly TRBD1 (5 bases). The CDR3 consists of 15 residues. The germline CDR1 and CDR2 sequences are MDHEN and SYDVKM. The V gene lost 7 bases and the J gene lost 4 bases, with 17 bases spanning the gap. The CDR3 sequence: CASKSGQGGNQPQHF. The DNA of the CDR3 is TGTGCCAGCAAGTCTGGGCAGGGCGGGAATCAGCCCCAGCATTTT.

This clonotype has at least ten counts. This sequence joins TRBV4-2 and TRBJ2-2, with unresolved D. The germline V and J ends were trimmed by 0 bases and 2 bases, with 4 bases remaining between them. This CDR3 spans 14 amino acids. The germline V gene has CDR1 LGHNA and CDR2 YNFKEQ. The CDR3 spells CASSQDRNTGELFF. The CDR3 nucleotides read TGTGCCAGCAGCCAAGATCGAAACACCGGGGAGCTGTTTTTT.

A note on this clonotype: The germline gene is not matched at one end of the junction; a read error may be the cause. The rearrangement links TRBV4-3 to TRBJ2-1; D gene ambiguous. The V gene's germline CDR1 is LGHNA and CDR2 YSLEER. This CDR3 comprises 15 residues. The CDR3 region has the DNA TGCGCCAGCAGCCAAGATCGAGTCTCCTCCAATGAGCAGTTCTTC. It yields the protein CASSQDRVSSNEQFF.

This chain uses TRBV7-3 with TRBJ2-5; D possibly uses TRBD1 or TRBD2 (5 bases each). Germline lookup yields CDR1 SGHTA and CDR2 FQGTGA. This CDR3 region has 13 residues. Deletions cut 3 bases from V and 4 bases from J, with 9 bases between. CDR3 sequence (DNA): TGTGCCAGCAGCTTCGGGGCGGGAGAGACCCAGTACTTC. As protein: CASSFGAGETQYF. Based on the CDR3 plus reference TRBV7-3 and TRBJ2-5, the full variable domain is GAGVSQTPSNKVTEKGKYVELRCDPISGHTALYWYRQSLGQGPEFLIYFQGTGAADDSGLPNDRFFAVRPEGSVSTLKIQRTERGDSAVYLCASSFGAGETQYFGPGTRLLVL.

There are a few counts of this clonotype. The V call is TRBV7-6, the J call TRBJ1-1; possible D gene TRBD1, 6 bases. The V and J ends lost 11 bases and 6 bases respectively, with 25 bases between them. Germline V gene data show CDR1 as SGHVS and CDR2 as FNYEAQ. The length of the CDR3 is 15 residues. Here the CDR3 DNA reads TGTGCCGGCCACAAAACTCTGACAGGTGACCCTGAAGCTTTCTTT. Protein sequence: CAGHKTLTGDPEAFF.

The V call is TRBV7-9, the J call TRBJ1-6; D remains ambiguous. Germline loops: CDR1 SEHNR, CDR2 FQNEAQ (reference sequence). Trimming left V 5 bases short and J 0 bases short, with 8 bases between. The CDR3 contains 15 residues. CDR3 DNA sequence: TGTGCCAGCAGCGAGGACGGCTCCTATAATTCACCCCTCCACTTT. Its translation: CASSEDGSYNSPLHF.

The sample holds many counts of this clonotype. The gene calls are TRBV7-2 and TRBJ2-7; perhaps D is TRBD1 or TRBD2 (5 bases each). CDR3 length equals 16 residues. Germline CDR1 and CDR2: SGHTA and FQGNSA. V gave up 1 base and J gave up 4 bases, with 17 bases separating them. CDR3: CASSLGRGPSTYEQYV. The CDR3 DNA sequence: TGTGCCAGCAGCTTAGGTCGGGGACCATCCACTTACGAGCAGTACGTC.

V and J are TRBV28 and TRBJ2-1; D is unclear. The CDR3 spans 13 residues. Germline values: CDR1 MDHEN, CDR2 SYDVKM. V lost 10 bases and J 8 bases, leaving 18 bases between the germline ends. CDR3 DNA: TGTGCCACCCGGGCCGGGTTCCGGGATGAGCAGTTCTTC. Translation: CATRAGFRDEQFF.

This clonotype was picked up many times. The J gene is TRBJ2-5, the V gene TRBV2; D is uncertain. The CDR3 length is 12 residues. Germline CDR1 is SNHLY and CDR2 is FYNNEI. The V and J ends lost 6 bases and 5 bases respectively, with 10 bases between them. The CDR3 is CASRLSEETQYF. The DNA for the CDR3 is TGTGCCAGCAGGCTTTCCGAGGAGACCCAGTACTTC.

In its sample, this clonotype was seen many times. The rearrangement uses TRBV2 and TRBJ1-2, with unresolved D. V lost 3 bases, J lost 5 bases, and 7 bases lay in between. CDR1 is SNHLY and CDR2 is FYNNEI in the germline V gene. The CDR3 loop spans 12 amino acids. CDR3 protein: CASSENGYGYTF. The CDR3 DNA sequence: TGTGCCAGCAGTGAGAATGGTTATGGCTACACCTTC. The whole variable domain, filled in from reference TRBV2 and TRBJ1-2, reads EPEVTQTPSHQVTQMGQEVILRCVPISNHLYFYWYRQILGQKVEFLVSFYNNEISEKSEIFDDQFSVERPDGSNFTLKIRSTKLEDSAMYFCASSENGYGYTFGSGTRLTVV.

This clonotype has at least ten counts. The chain combines TRBV7-8 with TRBJ2-3, with D hard to call. This CDR3 has 18 residues. Germline lookup yields CDR1 SGHVS and CDR2 FQNEAQ. The V and J ends lost 5 bases and 6 bases respectively, with 27 bases between them. CDR3 sequence (DNA): TGTGCCAGCAGCCGCCGCCGTAGGACGACCGACATAGGGGATACGCAGTATTTT. Encoded protein: CASSRRRRTTDIGDTQYF.